Detailed here is one TCR beta chain. The antigen remains undetermined. The CDR3 covers 13 residues. Trimming took off 6 bases at V and 14 bases at J, with 21 bases between the two ends. Germline values: CDR1 MDHEN, CDR2 SYDVKM. The sample belongs to a study of post-analysis software for immune sequencing data. Unique molecular identifiers were carried by the TCR beta cDNA libraries. TCRdb recomputed calls from the PCR reads with MiXCR, one row per CDR3 protein. The table has under 200,000 distinct CDR3 sequences, over 25% seen once. Study conclusions and caveats: Controls showed lower frequencies than patients for a few TRBV segments, and TRBV5-6, TRBV5-1 and TRBV20-1 were among these. The normalized Chao1 diversity of multiple sclerosis patients was significantly lower than that of controls.

The sample comprised blood. The V gene is TRBV28, the J gene TRBJ2-3; the D call may be TRBD1 or TRBD2 (5 bases each). The clonotype comes from a girl aged 2-17 years with multiple sclerosis. The CDR3 bases are TGTGCCAGCAGCACCGGGACCACTCTGAGTCGGTATTTT. It yields the protein CASSTGTTLSRYF.